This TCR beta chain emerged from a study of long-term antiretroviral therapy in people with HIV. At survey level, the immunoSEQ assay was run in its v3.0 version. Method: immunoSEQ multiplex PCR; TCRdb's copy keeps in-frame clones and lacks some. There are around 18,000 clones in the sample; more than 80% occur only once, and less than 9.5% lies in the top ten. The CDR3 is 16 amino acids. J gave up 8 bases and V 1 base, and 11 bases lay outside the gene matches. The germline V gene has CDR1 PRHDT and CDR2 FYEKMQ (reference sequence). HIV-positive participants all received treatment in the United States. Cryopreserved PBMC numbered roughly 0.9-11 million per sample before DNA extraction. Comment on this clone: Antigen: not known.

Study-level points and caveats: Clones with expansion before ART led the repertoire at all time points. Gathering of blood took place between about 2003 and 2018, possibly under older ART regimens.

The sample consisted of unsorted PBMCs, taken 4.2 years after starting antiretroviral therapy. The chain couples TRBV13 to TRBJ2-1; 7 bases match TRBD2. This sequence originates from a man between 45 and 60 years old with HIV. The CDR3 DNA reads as TGTGCCAGCAGCTTAGAAGGAGCGGGGCCGGAGGATGAGCAGTTCTTC. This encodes CASSLEGAGPEDEQFF.